A selection of T cell receptor beta chains follows, all from one sample in a study of T cell responses to AZD1222 COVID-19 vaccine. Produced via immunoSEQ multiplex PCR; TCRdb's table is partial and in-frame only. Of 85,000 to 90,000 clones in the sample, around 90% were seen once. The sequencing used peripheral blood, collected on day 0 of MenACWY control vaccination. The receptors come from an adult in good health. Each CDR3 is given with its conserved first and last residue. D genes are given only for firm matches. Clone size appears in some rows only: once, few, many, or a class for an expanded clone.

v_gene	len	abundance	j_gene	d_gene	CDR3aa	CDR3nt
TRBV24-1	13	once	TRBJ1-2	TRBD1	CATREGQGTGYTF	TGTGCCACCAGGGAGGGACAGGGGACAGGGTACACCTTC
TRBV6-5	13	NA	TRBJ2-3	NA	CATVTRSTDTQYF	TGTGCCACAGTGACTCGTAGCACAGATACGCAGTATTTT
TRBV19	14	NA	TRBJ1-2	TRBD1	CASSEGAKNYGYTF	TGTGCCAGCAGCGAGGGGGCTAAAAACTATGGCTACACCTTC
TRBV18	15	NA	TRBJ2-5	NA	CASSPPGHPQETQYF	TGTGCCAGCTCGCCGCCAGGACATCCTCAAGAGACCCAGTACTTC
TRBV5-1	17	NA	TRBJ1-2	NA	CASSLESGGAASDGYTF	TGCGCCAGCAGCTTGGAATCCGGGGGCGCCGCCTCCGATGGCTACACCTTC
TRBV11-3	15	NA	TRBJ2-3	TRBD2	CASSLDSSGANTQYF	TGTGCCAGCAGCTTAGATTCAAGCGGGGCCAATACGCAGTATTTT
TRBV11-1	13	NA	TRBJ1-4	TRBD1	CASADRVEEKLFF	TGTGCCAGCGCGGACAGGGTGGAAGAAAAACTGTTTTTT
TRBV13	16	once	TRBJ1-6	TRBD1	CASSYHTGQTNSPLHF	TGTGCCAGCAGCTATCATACGGGACAGACCAATTCACCCCTCCACTTT
TRBV6-6	16	NA	TRBJ2-7	TRBD2	CASIPSGDLGKGEQYF	TGTGCCAGCATCCCCAGCGGGGATCTTGGTAAGGGCGAGCAGTACTTC
TRBV5-1	15	once	TRBJ2-7	NA	CASSFSFGGVLEQYF	TGCGCCAGCAGCTTCTCTTTCGGAGGGGTGCTCGAGCAGTACTTC
TRBV5-1	13	NA	TRBJ1-1	TRBD1	CASRGQTYTEAFF	TGCGCCAGCAGGGGACAGACCTACACTGAAGCTTTCTTT
TRBV5-1	13	NA	TRBJ1-1	NA	CASSSRGDTEAFF	TGCGCCAGCAGCTCAAGGGGAGACACTGAAGCTTTCTTT
TRBV19	17	NA	TRBJ2-2	NA	CASSGPPGVADTGELFF	TGTGCCAGTAGTGGCCCCCCCGGGGTGGCGGACACCGGGGAGCTGTTTTTT
TRBV9	14	NA	TRBJ2-3	NA	CASSVGTREGTQYF	TGTGCCAGCAGCGTAGGGACCCGGGAAGGGACGCAGTATTTT
TRBV27	16	NA	TRBJ1-6	TRBD1	CASSPTGALPNSPLHF	TGTGCCAGCAGTCCGACAGGGGCCTTACCGAATTCACCCCTCCACTTT
TRBV6-5	15	NA	TRBJ1-6	NA	CASSQRGQANSPLHF	TGTGCCAGCAGCCAGCGGGGGCAGGCCAATTCACCCCTCCACTTT
TRBV19	12	NA	TRBJ2-1	NA	CASSIAGNEQFF	TGTGCCAGTAGTATAGCGGGAAATGAGCAGTTCTTC
TRBV28	12	NA	TRBJ1-2	NA	CASRWTEYGYTF	TGTGCCAGCAGGTGGACGGAATATGGCTACACCTTC
TRBV2	15	NA	TRBJ2-7	TRBD1	CASSLEGQGAHEQYF	TGTGCCAGCAGTCTCGAGGGACAGGGGGCGCACGAGCAGTACTTC
TRBV3-1/TRBV3-2	15	NA	TRBJ1-2	NA	CASSRAAGPTYGYTF	TGTGCCAGCAGCCGTGCCGCCGGGCCAACCTATGGCTACACCTTC
TRBV28	14	NA	TRBJ1-2	NA	CASSPSGGSYGYTF	TGTGCCAGCAGTCCCTCGGGGGGTAGCTATGGCTACACCTTC
TRBV7-9	14	NA	TRBJ2-7	NA	CASSPADRLAREYF	TGTGCCAGCAGCCCCGCCGACAGGTTGGCTCGGGAGTACTTC
TRBV10-2	15	NA	TRBJ1-5	TRBD1	CASRPTGDVNQPQHF	TGCGCCAGCAGGCCGACAGGGGATGTCAATCAGCCCCAGCATTTT
TRBV27	19	NA	TRBJ2-2	TRBD2	CASSPSGLADPGWTGELFF	TGTGCCAGCAGTCCCTCGGGACTAGCGGACCCGGGGTGGACCGGGGAGCTGTTTTTT
TRBV6-5	12	NA	TRBJ1-1	NA	CASRWTYDEAFF	TGTGCCAGCAGATGGACGTATGATGAAGCTTTCTTT
TRBV19	14	NA	TRBJ1-1	NA	CASSMPGMNTEAFF	TGTGCCAGTAGTATGCCTGGGATGAACACTGAAGCTTTCTTT
TRBV30	11	NA	TRBJ2-7	NA	CAWSVVLEQYF	TGTGCCTGGAGTGTTGTCCTGGAGCAGTACTTC
TRBV10-3	15	NA	TRBJ2-6	NA	CAISSQGSGANVLTF	TGTGCCATCAGCAGTCAGGGATCAGGGGCCAACGTCCTGACTTTC
TRBV4-2	15	NA	TRBJ2-7	NA	CASSQEGVSSYEQYF	TGTGCCAGCAGCCAAGAGGGAGTAAGCTCCTACGAGCAGTACTTC
TRBV29-1	13	NA	TRBJ1-4	TRBD1	CSVSTGTGGKLFF	TGCAGCGTTTCAACCGGGACAGGTGGAAAACTGTTTTTT
TRBV28	16	NA	TRBJ1-5	NA	CASRPGRTAGNQPQHF	TGTGCCAGCAGACCTGGACGGACTGCAGGCAATCAGCCCCAGCATTTT
TRBV18	15	once	TRBJ2-3	TRBD1	CASSPRQGITDTQYF	TGTGCCAGCTCACCCCGACAGGGAATCACAGATACGCAGTATTTT
TRBV9	13	NA	TRBJ2-1	NA	CASSVETWREQFF	TGTGCCAGCAGCGTAGAGACCTGGCGGGAGCAGTTCTTC
TRBV7-3	14	NA	TRBJ2-1	NA	CASSLSPVDNEQFF	TGTGCCAGCAGCTTAAGCCCCGTTGACAATGAGCAGTTCTTC
TRBV10-2	13	NA	TRBJ2-7	TRBD2	CASRLGGAYEQYF	TGCGCCAGCAGGCTTGGGGGGGCCTACGAGCAGTACTTC
TRBV2	15	NA	TRBJ2-7	NA	CASRAVSDSGYEQYF	TGTGCCAGCAGGGCTGTAAGCGATTCCGGTTACGAGCAGTACTTC
TRBV5-6	16	NA	TRBJ2-3	NA	CASSLAPIGGSDTQYF	TGTGCCAGCAGCTTGGCTCCGATAGGCGGATCAGATACGCAGTATTTT
TRBV2	13	NA	TRBJ2-1	TRBD2	CARGRDYNNEQFF	TGTGCCAGGGGCCGGGACTACAACAATGAGCAGTTCTTC
TRBV7-2	15	NA	TRBJ1-6	NA	CASSLGPQLESPLHF	TGTGCCAGCAGCTTGGGTCCACAGTTAGAATCACCCCTCCACTTT
TRBV3-1/TRBV3-2	13	NA	TRBJ2-1	NA	CASTLGTWNEQFF	TGTGCCAGCACCCTGGGGACCTGGAATGAGCAGTTCTTC
TRBV13	12	NA	TRBJ2-7	NA	CASSNTSYEQYF	TGTGCCAGCAGCAACACGTCCTACGAGCAGTACTTC
TRBV4-2	15	NA	TRBJ2-2	NA	CASSSPEGSGGELFF	TGTGCCAGCAGCTCCCCTGAGGGGTCCGGCGGGGAGCTGTTTTTT
TRBV20-1	15	NA	TRBJ1-5	TRBD1	CSASFGTGAGQPQHF	TGCAGTGCTAGTTTCGGGACAGGCGCGGGTCAGCCCCAGCATTTT
TRBV29-1	13	NA	TRBJ2-2	NA	CSVERGVVGELFF	TGCAGCGTTGAGAGGGGCGTTGTCGGGGAGCTGTTTTTT
TRBV9	15	NA	TRBJ1-2	NA	CASSVDTGYWYGYTF	TGTGCCAGCAGCGTAGACACGGGGTATTGGTATGGCTACACCTTC
TRBV7-2	16	NA	TRBJ1-4	NA	CASSLAAQGNNEKLFF	TGTGCCAGCAGCTTAGCGGCACAGGGAAATAATGAAAAACTGTTTTTT
TRBV28	14	NA	TRBJ2-2	NA	CASSLRSGTGELFF	TGTGCCAGCAGTTTAAGGTCGGGCACCGGGGAGCTGTTTTTT